These 30 T cell receptor beta chains were all obtained from the same sample, sequenced in a study of Graves' ophthalmopathy and Graves' hyperthyroidism. CDR3 regions of TCR beta were amplified from RNA transcripts. RT-PCR in the first round used HTBI primers; a second-round multiplex PCR followed. TCRdb passed the multiplex PCR reads through MiXCR, listing each CDR3 protein once. Counted here are around 600,000 distinct CDR3 sequences, over 40% occurring once; the ten biggest clones make up 2.5% to 3.5%. The specimen sequenced was peripheral blood. The receptors originated from an adult man with Graves' ophthalmopathy.

For this clonotype: This likely comes from a read error, as the CDR3 has no conserved phenylalanine or tryptophan at its end. This chain uses TRBV4-3 with TRBJ1-1; TRBD1 is a possible D gene (5 bases). The CDR3 totals 12 residues. Germline V CDR1 and CDR2: LGHNA, YSLEER. V was clipped by 1 base and J by 6 bases, with 6 bases between them. For the CDR3, the DNA is TGCGCCAGCAGCCAAGGGGGGTCTGAAGCTTTCCTT. Translated: CASSQGGSEAFL.

The V call is TRBV7-9, the J call TRBJ2-7, with 8 bases fitting TRBD2. Germline CDR1 and CDR2: SEHNR and FQNEAQ (reference sequence). The CDR3 has 15 residues. The ends lost 5 bases at V and 6 bases at J; junction bases unmatched: 12. The CDR3 sequence is CASSLNGRGGTEQYF. CDR3 nucleotide sequence: TGTGCCAGCAGCCTAAACGGACGGGGGGGCACCGAGCAGTACTTC.

The chain has TRBV6-5 and TRBJ2-2; 8 nucleotides align to TRBD2. Germline CDR1 reads MNHEY; CDR2 reads SVGAGI. V gave up 8 bases and J gave up 8 bases; unmatched junction bases: 10. CDR3 length: 14 residues. The CDR3 nucleotides are TGTGCCAGCGGCCGAGCGGGGGCCCTGGGGGAGCTGTTTTTT. Translation gives CASGRAGALGELFF.

This clonotype was observed many times. The chain carries TRBV7-2 and TRBJ1-1; D perhaps matches TRBD1 (6 bases). The CDR3 runs 15 residues. Trimming pared 4 bases from V and 0 bases from J, leaving 12 bases between. CDR1 SGHTA and CDR2 FQGNSA come from the germline V gene. CDR3 sequence (DNA): TGTGCCAGCAGCTCTTGGACAGCGTTGAACACTGAAGCTTTCTTT. Its protein is CASSSWTALNTEAFF.

In regard to this clonotype: This may arise from a read error, as a much more abundant clone is one base away. The chain couples TRBV20-1 to TRBJ1-6; TRBD1 matches 9 bases. V lost 8 bases, J lost 10 bases, and 9 bases stayed unmatched. The germline V gene encodes CDR1 DFQATT and CDR2 SNEGSKA (reference sequence). The CDR3 contains 13 residues. The CDR3 sequence is CSTTDRGDSPLHF. The CDR3 DNA reads as TGCAGTACTACTGACAGGGGGGACTCACCCCTCCACTTT.

V and J are TRBV10-3 and TRBJ2-3; D not resolved. V was trimmed by 3 bases and J by 6 bases, leaving 10 bases between them. This CDR3 has 13 residues. CDR1 and CDR2 (germline): ENHRY, SYGVKD. As DNA, the CDR3 is TGTGCCATCAGTGATATGATCCTGGATACGCAGTATTTT. The encoded protein is CAISDMILDTQYF.

This clonotype occurred many times. The chain recombines TRBV5-5 with TRBJ2-5, with unresolved D. The V and J ends lost 4 bases and 4 bases respectively, with 11 bases between them. Germline CDR1 and CDR2: SGHKS and YYEKEE (reference sequence). The CDR3 runs 13 residues. The CDR3 DNA reads TGTGCCAGCAGCCCCGCGACGGGAGAGACCCAGTACTTC. This gives the protein CASSPATGETQYF.

This clonotype has at least ten counts. V is TRBV15 and J is TRBJ2-7; D gene unclear. Germline V lookup: CDR1 LNHNV, CDR2 YYDKDF (reference sequence). Trimming removed 8 bases from V and 6 bases from J, with 17 bases in between. The CDR3 is made up of 13 amino acids. CDR3 protein: CATGTHSSAEQYF. The CDR3 DNA is TGTGCCACCGGAACCCACAGCTCTGCCGAGCAGTACTTC.

This clonotype was recorded at least ten times. The chain has TRBV7-2 and TRBJ1-1, with 10 bases that match TRBD1. Germline lookup yields CDR1 SGHTA and CDR2 FQGNSA. With 0 bases clipped from V and 4 bases from J, the junction kept 5 bases outside the gene matches. The CDR3 consists of 16 residues. CDR3 loop: CASSLATGGAGTEAFF. CDR3 nucleotides: TGTGCCAGCAGCTTAGCGACAGGGGGCGCCGGCACTGAAGCTTTCTTT.

The chain is built from TRBV7-9 and TRBJ2-5; D is possibly TRBD2 (5 bases). The CDR3 is 16 residues long. Trimming shortened V by 5 bases and J by 3 bases, and 19 bases separated the two germline ends. Germline V gene data show CDR1 as SEHNR and CDR2 as FQNEAQ (reference sequence). CDR3 amino acids: CASSPLASYAKETQYF. The DNA of the CDR3 is TGTGCCAGCAGCCCTCTAGCCAGTTACGCAAAAGAGACCCAGTACTTC.

V gene TRBV20-1 combines with J gene TRBJ1-2, with D perhaps matching TRBD1 (6 bases). V was cut by 0 bases and J by 6 bases, with 11 bases left in between. Germline V lookup: CDR1 DFQATT, CDR2 SNEGSKA (reference sequence). The CDR3 totals 13 residues. The CDR3 region has the DNA TGCAGTGCTAGAGAAGGGGGTTTGGATGGCTACACCTTC. It yields the protein CSAREGGLDGYTF.

This clonotype came up a few times. The CDR3 DNA reads TGTGCCAGCAACCTCAACCGAGGACTAGCGGGGCGTAGCTCCTACGAGCAGTACTTC. Encoded protein: CASNLNRGLAGRSSYEQYF. This chain connects TRBV25-1 to TRBJ2-7; 12 bases match TRBD2. CDR1 is MGHDK and CDR2 is SYGVNS in the germline V gene. V shed 7 bases and J 0 bases; nucleotides not matched to a gene: 16. The CDR3 totals 19 residues.

The V and J genes are TRBV24-1 and TRBJ2-6; a weak D match, TRBD2 (6 bases). This CDR3 is built from 19 residues. V was pared by 1 base and J by 0 bases, with 15 bases between. Germline loops: CDR1 KGHDR, CDR2 SFDVKD. In DNA, the CDR3 is TGTGCCACCAGTGATTTCGCGGGATACCCTACCTCTGGGGCCAACGTCCTGACTTTC. Protein sequence: CATSDFAGYPTSGANVLTF.

The chain combines TRBV7-2 with TRBJ2-3; D remains ambiguous. Germline lookup yields CDR1 SGHTA and CDR2 FQGNSA. V gave up 2 bases and J gave up 2 bases, with 11 bases separating them. CDR3 size: 15 residues. The CDR3 DNA follows: TGTGCCAGCAGCTTATTCTCTCAGATCACAGATACGCAGTATTTT. Translating gives CASSLFSQITDTQYF.

This chain's CDR3 is CASSKRTDQETQYF. The CDR3 DNA reads TGCGCCAGCAGCAAAAGGACAGACCAAGAGACCCAGTACTTC. The chain combines TRBV5-1 with TRBJ2-5; a weak D match, TRBD1 (6 bases). From germline, CDR1 is SGHRS and CDR2 YFSETQ. Trimming shortened V by 4 bases and J by 0 bases, and 10 bases separated the two germline ends. This CDR3 contains 14 residues.

A remark on this clonotype: A much larger clone is a single base away; this may be a read error. The chain couples TRBV7-2 to TRBJ1-1, with TRBD1 as a possible D gene (6 bases). Germline V gene sequence: CDR1 SGHTA, CDR2 FQGNSA. This CDR3 has 13 residues. CDR3 amino acids: CASSQEAGAQALF. The CDR3 nucleotides are TGCGCCAGCAGCCAAGAGGCAGGGGCTCAAGCTCTCTTT.

Details on this clonotype: The junction and the germline gene differ at one end; a read error may be behind it. The chain links TRBV7-9 to TRBJ1-1; weak D call: TRBD1 (5 bases). The CDR3 is 16 amino acids. Germline assignment: CDR1 SEHNR and CDR2 FQNEAQ (reference sequence). In nucleotides, the CDR3 is TGTGCCAGCAGTTCCTACTCGACAGTCGGGAGCACTGTAGCTTTCTTT. Translation: CASSSYSTVGSTVAFF.

The gene calls are TRBV11-2 and TRBJ1-2; a weak D match, TRBD1 (6 bases). The CDR3 consists of 16 residues. V lost 5 bases, J lost 6 bases, and 22 bases lay in between. CDR1 is SGHAT, CDR2 FQNNGV, per germline. CDR3 in amino acids: CASSPTTPTGIDGYTF. The CDR3 DNA follows: TGTGCCAGCAGCCCCACCACACCTACAGGGATCGATGGCTACACCTTC.

This clonotype has a count of ten or more. This chain joins TRBV10-3 and TRBJ2-2; 9 nucleotides line up with TRBD2. V shed 7 bases and J 1 base; nucleotides not matched to a gene: 1. This CDR3 is 14 amino acids long. CDR1 ENHRY and CDR2 SYGVKD come from the germline V gene. The CDR3 sequence: CAIKTSGNTGELFF. The CDR3 DNA sequence: TGTGCCATCAAGACTAGCGGGAACACCGGGGAGCTGTTTTTT.

The V gene is TRBV29-1, the J gene TRBJ1-2; D perhaps matches TRBD1 (5 bases). This CDR3 has 13 amino acids. V dropped 1 base and J dropped 6 bases, with 12 bases sitting between them. Germline values: CDR1 SQVTM, CDR2 ANQGSEA. The CDR3 nucleotides are TGCAGCGTTGAAGGCAGGGTATCGGATGGCTACACCTTC. Translating it yields CSVEGRVSDGYTF.

This clonotype showed up many times. J is TRBJ1-1 and V is TRBV19; possibly TRBD1 for D (5 bases). Germline CDR1 LNHDA, CDR2 SQIVND (reference sequence). V was trimmed by 5 bases and J by 1 base, leaving 8 bases between them. The CDR3 loop spans 13 amino acids. The CDR3 is CASSARANTEAFF. The CDR3, as DNA: TGTGCCAGTAGTGCCAGGGCGAACACTGAAGCTTTCTTT.

The chain recombines TRBV10-3 with TRBJ2-7; D may correspond to TRBD1 or TRBD2 (5 bases each). The CDR3 totals 14 residues. Germline V gene data show CDR1 as ENHRY and CDR2 as SYGVKD. Trimming cost V 6 bases and J 3 bases, with 15 bases left between them. In DNA, the CDR3 is TGTGCCATCAGCAGCGATCGGGACGGCTACGAGCAGTACTTC. Protein product: CAISSDRDGYEQYF.

This clonotype was counted ten times or more. The rearrangement joins TRBV7-2 to TRBJ1-2; possible D gene TRBD1, 6 bases. V gave up 7 bases and J gave up 7 bases, with 19 bases separating them. CDR3 size: 14 residues. From germline, CDR1 is SGHTA and CDR2 FQGNSA. CDR3 in amino acids: CASTRTLQGGGYTF. Here the CDR3 DNA reads TGTGCCAGCACCCGAACTTTACAGGGAGGTGGCTACACCTTC.

For this clonotype: Being one base from a much bigger clone, this may be a read error. V and J are TRBV10-3 and TRBJ1-1, with no clear D. Germline V gene sequence: CDR1 ENHRY, CDR2 SYGVKD. With 5 bases removed from V and 4 bases from J, the gap between germline ends came to 14 bases. The CDR3 is made up of 14 amino acids. The CDR3 DNA reads as TGTGCCATCAGTCCATTTGGGGAAGGCACTGAAGCTTTCTTT. Translated: CAISPFGEGTEAFF.

This clonotype occurred many times. The V gene is TRBV12-3 or TRBV12-4, the J gene TRBJ1-4; TRBD1 matches at 7 bases. This CDR3 is built from 14 residues. Trimming took 2 bases from V and 8 from J; bases not matched to a gene: 5. The CDR3 sequence: CASSLSQGDEKLFF. CDR3 DNA: TGTGCCAGCAGTTTAAGTCAGGGGGACGAAAAACTGTTTTTT.

This clonotype was seen ten or more times. CDR3 in amino acids: CASSETVGYTEAFF. The DNA of the CDR3 is TGTGCCAGCAGTGAAACAGTGGGATACACTGAAGCTTTCTTT. The rearrangement uses TRBV25-1 and TRBJ1-1; D remains unclear. The V and J ends lost 2 bases and 3 bases respectively, with 10 bases between them. The CDR3 is 14 amino acids. Germline values: CDR1 MGHDK, CDR2 SYGVNS.

In its sample, this clonotype was seen many times. This chain links TRBV12-3 or TRBV12-4 with TRBJ1-5; tentative D call: TRBD1 (6 bases). V lost 5 bases, J lost 7 bases, and 18 bases lay in between. The CDR3 covers 15 residues. This CDR3 is CASSAGTLREQPQHF. CDR3 bases: TGTGCCAGCAGTGCCGGGACACTACGGGAGCAGCCCCAGCATTTT.

This clonotype was seen at least ten times. The V gene is TRBV5-5, the J gene TRBJ1-6; possible D gene TRBD1, 6 bases. Trimming removed 4 bases at V and 11 bases at J, with 10 bases between. The CDR3 runs 12 residues. Germline V lookup: CDR1 SGHKS, CDR2 YYEKEE (reference sequence). CDR3 protein: CASSPTGPPLHF. CDR3 nucleotides: TGTGCCAGCAGCCCTACAGGGCCACCCCTCCACTTT.

This clonotype occurred many times. The CDR3 bases are TGCAGCGCCATGGGACTAGCGTACACCGGGGAGCTGTTTTTT. It translates to CSAMGLAYTGELFF. The V gene is TRBV29-1, the J gene TRBJ2-2; TRBD2 matches 10 bases. V was clipped by 7 bases and J by 3 bases; unmatched bases: 5. The CDR3 contains 14 residues. Germline values: CDR1 SQVTM, CDR2 ANQGSEA.

This clonotype was detected many times. This chain joins TRBV7-2 and TRBJ2-5, with TRBD2 matching over 9 bases. Germline CDR1 and CDR2: SGHTA and FQGNSA. This CDR3 region has 14 residues. The V gene end was trimmed by 1 base and the J gene end by 5 bases; junction bases not matched to a gene: 2. CDR3 nucleotides: TGTGCCAGCAGCTTAGAGCGGGGGGTGGAGACCCAGTACTTC. Translating gives CASSLERGVETQYF.